This entry is about one T cell receptor (beta chain). The target of this receptor is not known. The record has no base qualities; no much larger clone is one base away. Set within a cohort of healthcare workers in London, UK, this nested case-control study involved weekly PCR testing of nasopharyngeal swabs along with blood sampling. Between 23 and 31 March 2020, the week of the UK lockdown, healthcare workers were enrolled and then followed up weekly for as long as 16 weeks. Library method: 5' RACE. Sequencing relied on a NextSeq 500. Unique molecular identifiers were attached to individual cDNA molecules in the TCR library protocol so that sequencing error and PCR bias could be corrected. Sequencing covered both TCR alpha and beta chains, and within each sample the abundances of alpha and beta sequences were tightly co-correlated. Turning to the authors' computational methods: Decombinator V4 was used to annotate the V gene, J gene and CDR3 of the TCR sequences. TCRs were defined as expanded if a significant change between any two time points was detected under a Poisson model with p below 0.0001. TCR abundances were normalised to the total number of TCRs sequenced per sample and expressed as counts per million. TRAV1-2 paired with TRAJ12, TRAJ20 or TRAJ33 defined MAIT TCRs, while TRAV10 paired with TRAJ18 defined iNKT TCRs. VDJdb, accessed on 1 November 2021, was searched for TCRs annotated for CMV, EBV and SARS-CoV-2, and TCRs annotated for more than one antigen were excluded. Clones were called with MiXCR by TCRdb after fastp trimmed the public reads at Q25, and only in-frame beta chains were retained. A single entry per CDR3 protein holds the most common genes and DNA from its merged rows. In this record, the V and J calls reflect TCRdb's handling and not the investigators' own analysis. Across this sample there are approximately 110,000 distinct CDR3 sequences, with under 15% seen only once. Roughly 22% of the sample rests with the top ten.

The germline V gene sets CDR1 to SNHLY and CDR2 to FYNNEI. Reading from cysteine to phenylalanine, the CDR3 counts 13 amino acids. The retained sequence is limited to the CDR3, 39 bases, with the frame set at the first base. V and J are truncated by 11 bases and 0 bases respectively, leaving an intervening sequence of 13 bases. The sample is drawn from a study of early T cells in non-severe SARS-CoV-2 infection (dated by TCRdb to the early 2020s). Looking at the study overall: Because TCR sequencing was done on bulk RNA from unsorted whole blood, the alpha and beta chains could not be paired.

Here is what the overall study found, with its caveats: Matching against VDJdb was skewed toward anti-spike CD8 responses, likely underestimated virus-specific expansions, and missed private and CD4 specificities.

The sequencing input was whole blood. In this chain, TRBV2 is recombined with TRBJ1-1; possibly the D gene is TRBD1, per 5 matching bases. The clonotype comes from an adult who was a healthcare worker with PCR-confirmed SARS-CoV-2 infection or an uninfected control (not recorded which). The CDR3 reads CALGGGMNTEAFF. The DNA reads as follows: TGTGCCCTTGGGGGGGGGATGAACACTGAAGCTTTCTTT.